One and the same sample provided the 29 T cell receptor beta chains below, sequenced in a study of radiotherapy plus CTLA-4 blockade in lung cancer. Some clones are missing from TCRdb's copy, which holds only in-frame ones; the method was immunoSEQ multiplex PCR. This table has some 60,000 clones, around 80% appearing once. The source material was peripheral blood, sampled from a patient treated with radiotherapy plus ipilimumab. Receptors were obtained from a human donor with non-small cell lung cancer who had a complete response to radiotherapy plus ipilimumab.

In DNA, the CDR3 is TGTGCCAGCAGCCCCGGACAGGGGCAAGAGACCCAGTACTTC. Amino acids: CASSPGQGQETQYF. The chain couples TRBV5-4 to TRBJ2-5, with TRBD1 matching 9 bases. This CDR3 region has 14 residues. Germline V gene sequence: CDR1 SGHNT, CDR2 YYREEE (reference sequence). Unmatched junction bases numbered 3, after V lost 4 bases and J lost 2 bases.

The J gene is TRBJ2-3, the V gene TRBV6-5; perhaps TRBD2 as D (5 bases). Trimming shortened V by 6 bases and J by 2 bases, and 12 bases separated the two germline ends. This CDR3 is 14 amino acids long. Per the germline V gene, CDR1 is MNHEY and CDR2 is SVGAGI. CDR3 sequence reads: CASSRGGLTDTQYF. For the CDR3, the DNA is TGTGCCAGCAGCCGCGGAGGACTCACAGATACGCAGTATTTT.

This chain joins TRBV5-4 and TRBJ2-1; possible D gene TRBD1, 6 bases. Trimming took 0 bases from V and 2 from J, leaving 9 bases between them. Germline V CDR1 and CDR2: SGHNT, YYREEE (reference sequence). This CDR3 is built from 15 residues. CDR3 protein: CASSLVQGTYNEQFF. The CDR3 nucleotides read TGTGCCAGCAGCTTGGTGCAGGGGACCTACAATGAGCAGTTCTTC.

This clone was seen only a few times. V is TRBV5-4 and J is TRBJ1-2; 7 nucleotides agree with TRBD1. The V segment lost 4 bases and the J segment 2 bases; nucleotides outside the gene matches: 8. The length of the CDR3 is 15 residues. The V gene's germline CDR1 is SGHNT and CDR2 YYREEE (reference sequence). CDR3 DNA sequence: TGTGCCAGCAGCCCACCCCAGGGGGAGAACTATGGCTACACCTTC. It yields the protein CASSPPQGENYGYTF.

The table lists this clone with a few counts. In the same sample, other DNA sequences code for this CDR3. The chain links TRBV19 to TRBJ1-1; D gene uncertain. The CDR3 consists of 14 residues. Germline V CDR1 and CDR2: LNHDA, SQIVND (reference sequence). V lost 2 bases, J lost 4 bases, and 11 bases lay in between. The CDR3 sequence is CASSIWGEGTEAFF. CDR3 coding DNA: TGTGCCAGTAGTATATGGGGTGAGGGCACTGAAGCTTTCTTT.

V gene TRBV19 combines with J gene TRBJ1-1; the D gene is possibly TRBD1 (6 bases). The V gene's germline CDR1 is LNHDA and CDR2 SQIVND (reference sequence). Deletions cut 4 bases from V and 2 bases from J, with 11 bases between. CDR3 size: 14 residues. The CDR3 nucleotides read TGTGCCAGTAGTACGCAGGGGATTAACACTGAAGCTTTCTTT. It translates to CASSTQGINTEAFF.

This clone appeared a few times. The V call is TRBV11-2, the J call TRBJ2-6; 10 bases agree with TRBD1. CDR3 length: 19 amino acids. Germline-derived CDR1 and CDR2 are SGHAT and FQNNGV. V trimming: 3 bases; J trimming: 0 bases; junction bases outside the gene matches: 8. CDR3 amino acids: CASSFPVDRGFSGANVLTF. CDR3 coding DNA: TGTGCCAGCAGCTTTCCGGTGGACAGGGGGTTCTCTGGGGCCAACGTCCTGACTTTC.

This clone was detected once. The chain is built from TRBV29-1 and TRBJ2-5; D is unresolved. Trimming removed 2 bases from V and 1 base from J, with 14 bases in between. The CDR3 is 15 residues long. In germline, CDR1 is SQVTM, CDR2 ANQGSEA. The CDR3 here is CSVEKMEQLQETQYF. In DNA form, the CDR3 reads TGCAGCGTTGAAAAGATGGAACAGCTCCAAGAGACCCAGTACTTC. The full variable domain, completed using reference TRBV29-1 and TRBJ2-5, is SAVISQKPSRDICQRGTSLTIQCQVDSQVTMMFWYRQQPGQSLTLIATANQGSEATYESGFVIDKFPISRPNLTFSTLTVSNMSPEDSSIYLCSVEKMEQLQETQYFGPGTRLLVL.

As for this clone: The sample contains more than one DNA sequence encoding this CDR3. The genes are TRBV4-3 and TRBJ1-1; D perhaps matches TRBD1 (6 bases). CDR3 length equals 13 residues. The V end was cut by 4 bases, the J end by 2 bases, with 8 bases between. CDR1 and CDR2 (germline): LGHNA, YSLEER. CDR3 protein: CASSPGVNTEAFF. The DNA of the CDR3 is TGCGCCAGCAGCCCAGGGGTCAACACTGAAGCTTTCTTT.

The V and J genes are TRBV29-1 and TRBJ1-1, with TRBD1 matching over 7 bases. Losses at the gene ends were 7 bases for V and 1 base for J; bases not matched to a gene: 6. The CDR3 is 13 residues long. The V gene's germline CDR1 is SQVTM and CDR2 ANQGSEA. The CDR3 sequence: CSAEQGRNTEAFF. The CDR3 DNA reads as TGCAGCGCAGAACAGGGGAGGAACACTGAAGCTTTCTTT.

The chain employs TRBV7-9 and TRBJ2-1, with D possibly matching TRBD2 (5 bases). Germline loops: CDR1 SEHNR, CDR2 FQNEAQ (reference sequence). This CDR3 has 16 amino acids. Trimming removed 1 base at V and 4 bases at J, with 14 bases between. In DNA form, the CDR3 reads TGTGCCAGCAGCTTAGAGGCTAGACTAAGATACAATGAGCAGTTCTTC. Translating it yields CASSLEARLRYNEQFF.

The V gene is TRBV9, the J gene TRBJ2-1; the match to TRBD1 covers 7 bases. This CDR3 contains 15 residues. CDR1 is SGDLS, CDR2 YYNGEE, per germline. V shed 4 bases, J shed 3 bases, and the junction held 7 bases outside the gene matches. In nucleotides, the CDR3 is TGTGCCAGCAGCCCAACGACAGGGAACTACAATGAGCAGTTCTTC. Its translation is CASSPTTGNYNEQFF.

The chain is built from TRBV19 and TRBJ2-7, with D perhaps matching TRBD2 (5 bases). Trimming pared 4 bases from V and 0 bases from J, leaving 13 bases between. Looked up from germline, CDR1 is LNHDA and CDR2 is SQIVND (reference sequence). The CDR3 has 15 amino acids. The CDR3 here is CASSTLGVSSYEQYF. The DNA of the CDR3 is TGTGCCAGTAGTACCCTCGGGGTCTCCTCCTACGAGCAGTACTTC.

The chain is built from TRBV18 and TRBJ1-2, with 8 bases matching TRBD1. The trim removed 0 bases at V and 4 bases at J, leaving 1 base unmatched. In germline, CDR1 is KGHSH, CDR2 LQKENI. This CDR3 has 14 amino acids. The CDR3 DNA follows: TGTGCCAGCTCACCACCCGGGACAGGCTATGGCTACACCTTC. This translates into CASSPPGTGYGYTF.

This sequence joins TRBV4-3 and TRBJ1-1; unclear D gene. Germline assignment: CDR1 LGHNA and CDR2 YSLEER. CDR3 length: 16 amino acids. Trimming cost V 0 bases and J 2 bases, with 13 bases left between them. Here the CDR3 reads CASSQDKLTANTEAFF. CDR3 nucleotides: TGCGCCAGCAGCCAAGATAAGCTTACAGCCAACACTGAAGCTTTCTTT.

The J gene is TRBJ1-1, the V gene TRBV9; 10 nucleotides match TRBD1. The CDR3 is 16 residues long. J gave up 0 bases and V 4 bases, and 6 bases lay outside the gene matches. Germline lookup yields CDR1 SGDLS and CDR2 YYNGEE. The CDR3 protein is CASSRQDRGMNTEAFF. CDR3 nucleotides: TGTGCCAGCAGCAGGCAGGACAGGGGGATGAACACTGAAGCTTTCTTT.

With regard to this clone: The same CDR3 can be traced to other DNA sequences in this sample. J is TRBJ1-1 and V is TRBV28, with TRBD1 matching 7 bases. CDR3 length: 14 amino acids. Germline CDR1 is MDHEN and CDR2 is SYDVKM. Trimming removed 5 bases from V and 1 base from J; junction bases left unmatched: 4. CDR3 in DNA: TGTGCCAGCAGTCCGGGACAGCCGAACACTGAAGCTTTCTTT. Protein sequence: CASSPGQPNTEAFF.

The genes are TRBV4-1 and TRBJ2-3, with D possibly being TRBD1 (6 bases). The CDR3 totals 15 residues. The germline V and J ends were trimmed by 2 bases and 3 bases, with 12 bases remaining between them. CDR1 and CDR2 from the germline V gene are MGHRA and YSYEKL. This CDR3 reads CASSQPFTGTDTQYF. As DNA, the CDR3 is TGCGCCAGCAGCCAACCATTTACAGGGACAGATACGCAGTATTTT.

This clone occurred once. This chain joins TRBV28 and TRBJ2-7; 8 bases line up with TRBD1. V gave up 4 bases and J gave up 1 base; unmatched junction bases: 3. Looked up from germline, CDR1 is MDHEN and CDR2 is SYDVKM. There are 14 residues in the CDR3. This chain's CDR3 is CASSSGQGSYEQYV. DNA for the CDR3: TGTGCCAGCAGTTCAGGACAGGGATCCTACGAGCAGTACGTC.

The chain combines TRBV5-1 with TRBJ1-1, with D maybe TRBD1 (6 bases). The CDR3 loop spans 13 amino acids. CDR1 is SGHRS, CDR2 YFSETQ, per germline. Trimming cost V 0 bases and J 10 bases, with 13 bases left between them. This CDR3 reads CASSLAGQGTAFF. CDR3 nucleotide sequence: TGCGCCAGCAGCTTGGCCGGGCAGGGGACAGCTTTCTTT. The complete variable domain, with remaining parts taken from reference TRBV5-1 and TRBJ1-1, reads KAGVTQTPRYLIKTRGQQVTLSCSPISGHRSVSWYQQTPGQGLQFLFEYFSETQRNKGNFPGRFSGRQFSNSRSEMNVSTLELGDSALYLCASSLAGQGTAFFGQGTRLTVV.

The sample holds one count of this clone. The genes are TRBV9 and TRBJ2-4, with 8 bases aligning to TRBD1. The CDR3 totals 15 residues. V was pared by 3 bases and J by 9 bases, with 11 bases of the junction left unmatched. Germline V gene data show CDR1 as SGDLS and CDR2 as YYNGEE. The DNA of the CDR3 is TGTGCCAGCAGCGCTACGACAGGGGATGGTGGCATTCAGTACTTC. Protein product: CASSATTGDGGIQYF.

The CDR3 region is CASSYPGERTQYF. As DNA, the CDR3 is TGTGCCAGCAGTTACCCGGGGGAGCGTACGCAGTATTTT. The genes are TRBV6-5 and TRBJ2-3; D might be TRBD2 (6 bases). Deletions cut 2 bases from V and 8 bases from J, with 11 bases between. CDR1 and CDR2 (germline): MNHEY, SVGAGI. The CDR3 length is 13 residues.

This chain links TRBV9 with TRBJ2-3; D gene unclear. The CDR3 sequence is 12 residues long. Between the trimmed V and J ends, which lost 1 base and 3 bases, there was a span of 3 bases. Germline V gene sequence: CDR1 SGDLS, CDR2 YYNGEE. CDR3 region: CASSVLTDTQYF. The CDR3 nucleotides are TGTGCCAGCAGCGTATTAACAGATACGCAGTATTTT. Together with reference TRBV9 and TRBJ2-3, the CDR3 gives the full variable domain: DSGVTQTPKHLITATGQRVTLRCSPRSGDLSVYWYQQSLDQGLQFLIQYYNGEERAKGNILERFSAQQFPDLHSELNLSSLELGDSALYFCASSVLTDTQYFGPGTRLTVL.

The chain joins TRBV7-2 to TRBJ1-5; tentatively, D is TRBD1 (5 bases). Germline CDR1 SGHTA, CDR2 FQGNSA. Trimming pared 7 bases from V and 7 bases from J, leaving 20 bases between. This CDR3 is 15 amino acids long. The CDR3, as DNA: TGTGCCAGCACCCTTCTAGCGAGGCAGGGCCAGCCCCAGCATTTT. Residues: CASTLLARQGQPQHF. Together with reference TRBV7-2 and TRBJ1-5, the CDR3 gives the full variable domain: GAGVSQSPSNKVTEKGKDVELRCDPISGHTALYWYRQSLGQGLEFLIYFQGNSAPDKSGLPSDRFSAERTGGSVSTLTIQRTQQEDSAVYLCASTLLARQGQPQHFGDGTRLSIL.

This chain uses TRBV10-3 with TRBJ1-1; D ambiguous. V gave up 5 bases and J gave up 7 bases, with 11 bases separating them. Germline CDR1 reads ENHRY; CDR2 reads SYGVKD. CDR3 length: 12 amino acids. In nucleotides, the CDR3 is TGTGCCATCAGTTCTAGTCTAGGTGAAGCTTTCTTT. Protein: CAISSSLGEAFF.

CDR3 nucleotide sequence: TGTGCCAGCAGTCAACAGGGGGGGGATGAAAAACTGTTTTTT. It encodes CASSQQGGDEKLFF. The V gene is TRBV2, the J gene TRBJ1-4, with 8 bases identical to TRBD1. The V segment lost 5 bases and the J segment 6 bases; nucleotides outside the gene matches: 5. The CDR3 runs 14 residues. Germline V gives CDR1 SNHLY, CDR2 FYNNEI.

This sequence joins TRBV6-6 and TRBJ1-5; 8 nucleotides agree with TRBD1. The CDR3 loop spans 16 amino acids. Germline values: CDR1 MNHNY, CDR2 SVGAGI (reference sequence). V lost 0 bases to trimming and J lost 6 bases; unmatched junction nucleotides: 7. This CDR3 is CASSYSGQATPQPQHF. The CDR3 DNA follows: TGTGCCAGCAGTTACTCGGGACAGGCAACTCCTCAGCCCCAGCATTTT.

V is TRBV7-8 and J is TRBJ1-1, with D uncertain. Per the germline V gene, CDR1 is SGHVS and CDR2 is FQNEAQ. The CDR3 is 15 residues long. V lost 2 bases to trimming and J lost 0 bases, with 10 bases between them. The CDR3 DNA is TGTGCCAGCAGCTTATATCCAGGTCTGAACACTGAAGCTTTCTTT. Translating gives CASSLYPGLNTEAFF.

A few counts support this clone. The V gene is TRBV6-1, the J gene TRBJ1-5, with 7 bases that match TRBD1. The CDR3 has 13 residues. Germline V gives CDR1 MNHNS, CDR2 SASEGT. V dropped 6 bases and J dropped 5; count of bases not matched to a gene: 4. The CDR3 region is CASSETGDQPQHF. In DNA, the CDR3 is TGTGCCAGCAGCGAAACAGGGGATCAGCCCCAGCATTTT.